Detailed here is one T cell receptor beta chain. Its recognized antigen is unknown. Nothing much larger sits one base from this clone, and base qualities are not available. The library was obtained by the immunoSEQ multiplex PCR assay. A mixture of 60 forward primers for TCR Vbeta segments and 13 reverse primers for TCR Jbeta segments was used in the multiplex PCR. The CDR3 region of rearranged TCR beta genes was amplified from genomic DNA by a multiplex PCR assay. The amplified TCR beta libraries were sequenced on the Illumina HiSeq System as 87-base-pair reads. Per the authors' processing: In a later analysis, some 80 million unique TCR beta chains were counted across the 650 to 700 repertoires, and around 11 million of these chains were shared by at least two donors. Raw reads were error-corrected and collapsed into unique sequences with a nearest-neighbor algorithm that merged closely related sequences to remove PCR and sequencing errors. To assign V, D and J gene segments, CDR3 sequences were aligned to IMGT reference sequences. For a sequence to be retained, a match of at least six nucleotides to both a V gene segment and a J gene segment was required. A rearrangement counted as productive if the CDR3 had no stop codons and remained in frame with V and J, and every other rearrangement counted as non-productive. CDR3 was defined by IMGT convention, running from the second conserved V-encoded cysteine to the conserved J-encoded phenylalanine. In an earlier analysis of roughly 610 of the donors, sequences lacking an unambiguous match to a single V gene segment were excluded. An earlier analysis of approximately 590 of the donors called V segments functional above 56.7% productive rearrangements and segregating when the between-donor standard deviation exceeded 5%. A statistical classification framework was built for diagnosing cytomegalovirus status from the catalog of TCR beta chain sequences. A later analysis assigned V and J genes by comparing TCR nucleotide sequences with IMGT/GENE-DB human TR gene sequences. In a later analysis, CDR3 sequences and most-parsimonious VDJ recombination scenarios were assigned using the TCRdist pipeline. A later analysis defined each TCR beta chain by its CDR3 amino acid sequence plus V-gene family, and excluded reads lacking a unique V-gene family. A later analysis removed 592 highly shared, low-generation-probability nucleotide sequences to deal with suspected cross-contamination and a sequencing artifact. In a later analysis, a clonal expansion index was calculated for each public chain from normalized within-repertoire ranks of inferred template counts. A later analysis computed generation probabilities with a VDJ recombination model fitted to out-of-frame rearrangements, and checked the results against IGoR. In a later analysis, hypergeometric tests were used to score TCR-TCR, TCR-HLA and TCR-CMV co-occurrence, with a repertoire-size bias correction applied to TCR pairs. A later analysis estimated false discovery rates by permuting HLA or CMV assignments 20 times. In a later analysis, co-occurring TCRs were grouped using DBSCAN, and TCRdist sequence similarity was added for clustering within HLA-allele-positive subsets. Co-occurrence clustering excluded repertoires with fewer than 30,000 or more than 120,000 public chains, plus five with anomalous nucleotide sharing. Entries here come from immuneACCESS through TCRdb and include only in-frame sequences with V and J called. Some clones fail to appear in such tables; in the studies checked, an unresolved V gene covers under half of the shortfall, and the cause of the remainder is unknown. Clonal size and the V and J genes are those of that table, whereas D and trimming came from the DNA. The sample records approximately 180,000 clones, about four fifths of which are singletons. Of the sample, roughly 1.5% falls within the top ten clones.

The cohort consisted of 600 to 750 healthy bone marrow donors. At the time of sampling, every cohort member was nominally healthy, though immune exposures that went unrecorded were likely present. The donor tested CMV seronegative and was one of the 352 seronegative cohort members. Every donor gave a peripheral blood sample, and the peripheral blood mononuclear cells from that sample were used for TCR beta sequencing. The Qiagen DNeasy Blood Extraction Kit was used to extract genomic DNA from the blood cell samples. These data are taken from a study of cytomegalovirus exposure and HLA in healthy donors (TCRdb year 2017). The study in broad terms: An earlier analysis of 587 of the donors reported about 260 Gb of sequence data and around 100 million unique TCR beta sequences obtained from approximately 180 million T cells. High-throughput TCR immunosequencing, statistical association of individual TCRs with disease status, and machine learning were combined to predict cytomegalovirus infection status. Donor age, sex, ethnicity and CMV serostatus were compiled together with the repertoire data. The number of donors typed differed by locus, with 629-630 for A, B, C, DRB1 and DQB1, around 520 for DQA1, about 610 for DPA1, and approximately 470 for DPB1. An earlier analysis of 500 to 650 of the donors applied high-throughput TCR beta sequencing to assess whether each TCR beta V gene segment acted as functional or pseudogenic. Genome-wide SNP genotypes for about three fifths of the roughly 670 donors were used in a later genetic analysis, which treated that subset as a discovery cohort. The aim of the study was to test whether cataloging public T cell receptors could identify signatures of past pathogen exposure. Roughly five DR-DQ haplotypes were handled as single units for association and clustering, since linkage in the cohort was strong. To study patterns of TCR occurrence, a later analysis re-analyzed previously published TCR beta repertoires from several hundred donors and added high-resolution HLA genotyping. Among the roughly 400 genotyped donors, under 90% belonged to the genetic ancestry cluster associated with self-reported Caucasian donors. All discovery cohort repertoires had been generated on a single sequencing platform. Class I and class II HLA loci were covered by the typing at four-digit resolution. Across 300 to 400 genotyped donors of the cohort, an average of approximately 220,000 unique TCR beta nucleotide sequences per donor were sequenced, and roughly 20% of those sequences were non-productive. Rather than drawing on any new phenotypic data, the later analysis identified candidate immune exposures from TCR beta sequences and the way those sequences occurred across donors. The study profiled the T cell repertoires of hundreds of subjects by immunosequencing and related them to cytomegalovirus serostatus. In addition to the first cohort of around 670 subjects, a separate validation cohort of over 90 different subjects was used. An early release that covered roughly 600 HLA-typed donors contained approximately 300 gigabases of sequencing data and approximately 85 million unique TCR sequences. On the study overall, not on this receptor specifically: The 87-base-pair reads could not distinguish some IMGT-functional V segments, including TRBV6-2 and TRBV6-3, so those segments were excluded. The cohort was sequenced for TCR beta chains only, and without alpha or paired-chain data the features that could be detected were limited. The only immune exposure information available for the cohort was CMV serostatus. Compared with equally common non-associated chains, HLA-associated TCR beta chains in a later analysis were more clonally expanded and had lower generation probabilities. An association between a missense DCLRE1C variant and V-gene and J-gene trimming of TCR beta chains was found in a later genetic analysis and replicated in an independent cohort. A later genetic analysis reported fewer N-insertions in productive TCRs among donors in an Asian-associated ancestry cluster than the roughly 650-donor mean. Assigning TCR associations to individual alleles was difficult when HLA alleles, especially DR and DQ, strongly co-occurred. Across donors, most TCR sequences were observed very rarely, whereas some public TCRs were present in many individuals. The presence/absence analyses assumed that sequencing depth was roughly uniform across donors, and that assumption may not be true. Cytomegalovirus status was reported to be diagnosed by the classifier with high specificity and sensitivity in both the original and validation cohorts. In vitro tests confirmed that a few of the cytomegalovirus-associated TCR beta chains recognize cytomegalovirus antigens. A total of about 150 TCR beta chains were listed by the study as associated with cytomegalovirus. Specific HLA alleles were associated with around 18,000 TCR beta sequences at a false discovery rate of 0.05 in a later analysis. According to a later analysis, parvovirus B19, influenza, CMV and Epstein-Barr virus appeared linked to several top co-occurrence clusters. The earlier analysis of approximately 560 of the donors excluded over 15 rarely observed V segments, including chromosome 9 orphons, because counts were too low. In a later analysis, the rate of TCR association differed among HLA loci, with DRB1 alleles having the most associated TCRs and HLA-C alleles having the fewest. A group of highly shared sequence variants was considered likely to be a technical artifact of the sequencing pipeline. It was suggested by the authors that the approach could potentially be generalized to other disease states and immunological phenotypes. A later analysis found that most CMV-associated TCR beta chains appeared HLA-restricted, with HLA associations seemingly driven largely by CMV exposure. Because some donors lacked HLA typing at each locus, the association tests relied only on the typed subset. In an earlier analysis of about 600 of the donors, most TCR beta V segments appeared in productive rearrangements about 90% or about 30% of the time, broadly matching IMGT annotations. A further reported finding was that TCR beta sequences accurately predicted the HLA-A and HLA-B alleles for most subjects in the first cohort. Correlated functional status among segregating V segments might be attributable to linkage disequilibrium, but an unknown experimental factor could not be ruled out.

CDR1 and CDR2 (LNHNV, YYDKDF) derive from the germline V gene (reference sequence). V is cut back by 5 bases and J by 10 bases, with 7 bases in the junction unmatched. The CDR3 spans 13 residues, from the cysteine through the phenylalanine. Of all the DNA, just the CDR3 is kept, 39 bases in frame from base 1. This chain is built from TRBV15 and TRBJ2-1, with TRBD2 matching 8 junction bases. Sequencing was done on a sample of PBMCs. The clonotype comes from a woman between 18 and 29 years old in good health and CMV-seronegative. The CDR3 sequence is CATSPGLVNEQFF. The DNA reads TGTGCCACCAGCCCGGGACTAGTAAACGAGCAGTTCTTC.